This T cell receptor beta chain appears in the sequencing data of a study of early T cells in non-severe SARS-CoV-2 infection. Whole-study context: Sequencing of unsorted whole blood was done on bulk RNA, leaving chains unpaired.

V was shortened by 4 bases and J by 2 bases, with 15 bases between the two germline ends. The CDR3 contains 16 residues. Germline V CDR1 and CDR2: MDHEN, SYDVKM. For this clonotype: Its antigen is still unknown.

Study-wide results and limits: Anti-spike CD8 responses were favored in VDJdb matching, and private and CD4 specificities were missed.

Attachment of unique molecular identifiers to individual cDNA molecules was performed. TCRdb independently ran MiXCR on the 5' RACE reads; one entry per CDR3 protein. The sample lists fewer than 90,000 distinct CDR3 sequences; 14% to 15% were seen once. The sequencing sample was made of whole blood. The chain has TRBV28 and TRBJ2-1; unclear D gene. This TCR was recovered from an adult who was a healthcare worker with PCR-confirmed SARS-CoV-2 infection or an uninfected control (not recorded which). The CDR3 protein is CASSSKFLQAYNEQFF. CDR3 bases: TGTGCCAGCAGTTCGAAGTTCCTGCAAGCCTACAATGAGCAGTTCTTC.